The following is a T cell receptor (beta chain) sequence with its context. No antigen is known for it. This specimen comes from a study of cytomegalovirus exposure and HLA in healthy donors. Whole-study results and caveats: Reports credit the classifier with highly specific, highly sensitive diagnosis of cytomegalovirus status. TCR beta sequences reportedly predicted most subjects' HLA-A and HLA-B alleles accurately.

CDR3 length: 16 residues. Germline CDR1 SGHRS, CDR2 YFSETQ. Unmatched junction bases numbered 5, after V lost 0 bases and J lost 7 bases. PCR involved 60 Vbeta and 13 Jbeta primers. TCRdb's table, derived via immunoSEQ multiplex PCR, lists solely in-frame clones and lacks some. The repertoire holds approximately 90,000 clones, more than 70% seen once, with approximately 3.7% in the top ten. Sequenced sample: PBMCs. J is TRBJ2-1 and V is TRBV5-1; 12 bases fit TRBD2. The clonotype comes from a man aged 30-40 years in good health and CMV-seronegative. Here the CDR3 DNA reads TGCGCCAGCAGCTTGGGGCTAGCGGGGGGGAGGAATGAGCAGTTCTTC. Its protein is CASSLGLAGGRNEQFF.